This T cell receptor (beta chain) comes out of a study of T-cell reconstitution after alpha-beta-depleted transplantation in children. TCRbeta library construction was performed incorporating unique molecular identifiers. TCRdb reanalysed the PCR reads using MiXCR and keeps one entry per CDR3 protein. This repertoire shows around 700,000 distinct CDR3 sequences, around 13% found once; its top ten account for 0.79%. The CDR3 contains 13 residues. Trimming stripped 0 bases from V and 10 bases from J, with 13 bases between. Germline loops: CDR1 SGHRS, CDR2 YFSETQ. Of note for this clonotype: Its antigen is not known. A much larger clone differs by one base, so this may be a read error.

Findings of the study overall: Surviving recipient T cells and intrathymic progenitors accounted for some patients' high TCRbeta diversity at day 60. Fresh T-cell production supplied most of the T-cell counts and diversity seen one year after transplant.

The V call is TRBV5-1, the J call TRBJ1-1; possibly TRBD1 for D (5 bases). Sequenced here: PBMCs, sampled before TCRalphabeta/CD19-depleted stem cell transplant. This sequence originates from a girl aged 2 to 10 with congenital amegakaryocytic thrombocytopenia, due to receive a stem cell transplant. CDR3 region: CASSLAGGCPAFF. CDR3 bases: TGCGCCAGCAGCTTGGCCGGGGGTTGTCCAGCTTTCTTT. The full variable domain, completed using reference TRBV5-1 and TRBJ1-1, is KAGVTQTPRYLIKTRGQQVTLSCSPISGHRSVSWYQQTPGQGLQFLFEYFSETQRNKGNFPGRFSGRQFSNSRSEMNVSTLELGDSALYLCASSLAGGCPAFFGQGTRLTVV.